This T cell receptor beta chain originates from a study of blood T cell repertoires in COVID-19. About the study: Italy, Spain and the United States were the sources of the convalescent and acute COVID-19 samples. In each case, the material was cDNA or gDNA derived from T cells, B-cell-depleted T cells, or PBMCs.

V was clipped by 6 bases and J by 8 bases; unmatched bases: 10. The CDR3 loop spans 14 amino acids. In germline, CDR1 is SGHRS, CDR2 YFSETQ. Under the authors' procedure: Amplification of reference gene primers provided the estimated nucleated cell counts. The data were produced by immunoSEQ multiplex PCR, yet TCRdb's version contains in-frame clones alone and is incomplete. The V and J calls and the clone size are those of that table, but D and trimming were determined from the DNA. The table records about 32,000 clones, approximately 85% of them present only once. This TCR was sampled from a man in his 60s with active or convalescent COVID-19. The V and J genes are TRBV5-1 and TRBJ1-2; 10 bases are shared with TRBD1. The sample was peripheral blood. The CDR3 region is CASTVDRGLEGYTF. CDR3 bases: TGCGCCAGCACCGTTGACAGGGGGCTTGAAGGCTACACCTTC.